Listed below are T cell receptor beta chains from one sample, sequenced in a study of shared clonotypes between healthy human individuals. This table comes from immunoSEQ multiplex PCR, and its TCRdb copy is limited to in-frame clones, with some not included. This table holds 650,000 to 750,000 clones, approximately 75% found once. The sequenced sample consisted of memory CD4+ T cells sorted from blood. Receptor source: a woman in her twenties or thirties in good health. Both conserved end residues are part of each CDR3. Each record gives: J gene, V gene, D gene, clone size, CDR3 DNA, CDR3 protein. A D gene is named only where the DNA matches it firmly. Clone size appears in some rows only: once, few, many, or a class for an expanded clone.

>TRBJ2-3|TRBV5-1|TRBD1|few
TGCGCCAGCATGTTGGGGACAGGCACAGATACGCAGTATTTT
CASMLGTGTDTQYF
>TRBJ1-1|TRBV2|NA|NA
TGTGCCAGCAGTGGAGTTGGACGGGCCACTGAAGCTTTCTTT
CASSGVGRATEAFF
>TRBJ2-2|TRBV11-3|TRBD1|NA
TGTGCCAGCAGACTAGGGACAGAAAACACCGGGGAGCTGTTTTTT
CASRLGTENTGELFF
>TRBJ2-1|TRBV25-1|NA|NA
TGTGCCAGCAGTTTAGAGGAGGGGGACAATGAGCAGTTCTTC
CASSLEEGDNEQFF
>TRBJ1-5|TRBV4-1|TRBD1|few
TGCGCCAGCAGCCCACCTAGGGGGACAGAGAATAATCAGCCCCAGCATTTT
CASSPPRGTENNQPQHF
>TRBJ1-2|TRBV7-9|NA|NA
TGTGCCAGCTCTTCCAAGGGGGGCGGCTATGGCTACACCTTC
CASSSKGGGYGYTF
>TRBJ2-2|TRBV5-1|NA|NA
TGCGCCAGCAGCCCCCAGCTCACAGGGATCACCCGGGAGCTGTTTTTT
CASSPQLTGITRELFF
>TRBJ1-5|TRBV19|NA|NA
TGTGCCAGTAGTGGACTGGTTGGCAATCAGCCCCAGCATTTT
CASSGLVGNQPQHF
>TRBJ2-3|TRBV15|NA|NA
TGTGCCACCAGCAGAGGGGACTTGAACACAGATACGCAGTATTTT
CATSRGDLNTDTQYF
>TRBJ2-3|TRBV7-2|NA|NA
TGTGCCAGCAGCTTAGTGGTCTTAGTTACAGATACGCAGTATTTT
CASSLVVLVTDTQYF
>TRBJ1-2|TRBV18|NA|NA
TGTGCCAGCTCACCATTGGATAGAGTCGAACAGGGTCGTGGCTACACCTTC
CASSPLDRVEQGRGYTF
>TRBJ2-1|TRBV10-3|TRBD1|many
TGTGCCATCAGTGAGTCGGGACAACGGACAGGGTTCGGGAGTGAGCAGTTCTTC
CAISESGQRTGFGSEQFF
>TRBJ1-3|TRBV5-3|NA|NA
TGTGCCAGAAGCTTACCCACAGGGTGGTCTGGAAACACCATATATTTT
CARSLPTGWSGNTIYF
>TRBJ2-7|TRBV28|TRBD2|NA
TGTGCCAGCAATCGGGGGGTCTACGAGCAGTACTTC
CASNRGVYEQYF
>TRBJ1-1|TRBV10-3|TRBD1|few
TGTGCCATCAGTGAGTGGGCGGGACAGTACGATATGAACACTGAAGCTTTCTTT
CAISEWAGQYDMNTEAFF
>TRBJ2-7|TRBV28|TRBD1|NA
TGTGCCAGCAGTTTATTAGCCGGACAGGGGATTCTCAGCTCCTACGAGCAGTACTTC
CASSLLAGQGILSSYEQYF
>TRBJ1-1|TRBV21-1|NA|NA
TGTGCCAGCCCTACAGAAGTGGAGAACACTGAAGCTTTCTTT
CASPTEVENTEAFF
>TRBJ1-2|TRBV5-4|NA|NA
TGTGCCAGCAGCTTGGAACAGGGCTATGGCTACACCTTC
CASSLEQGYGYTF
>TRBJ1-1|TRBV5-1|NA|few
TGCGCCAGCAGCTTCGGGGGAGATGAAGAAGCTTTCTTT
CASSFGGDEEAFF
>TRBJ2-7|TRBV5-4|TRBD2|NA
TGTGCCAGCAGCTCGGGACTAGCGGGCCCGCTCTCCTACGAGCAGTACTTC
CASSSGLAGPLSYEQYF
>TRBJ1-5|TRBV6-1|TRBD1|once
TGTGCCAGCAGTGAAATGACAGGGAATCAGCCCCAGCATTTT
CASSEMTGNQPQHF
>TRBJ2-2|TRBV7-9|TRBD2|NA
TGTGCCAGCAGCTTAGCAGTTCTAGCGGAGAACACCGGGGAGCTGTTTTTT
CASSLAVLAENTGELFF
>TRBJ2-5|TRBV10-2|NA|NA
TGCGCCAGCATGGTTACGGCCCTACAAGAGACCCAGTACTTC
CASMVTALQETQYF
>TRBJ2-7|TRBV9|NA|NA
TGTGCCAGCAGCGTAGCTCCAGGGTCCCGCGAGCAGTACTTC
CASSVAPGSREQYF
>TRBJ2-5|TRBV15|NA|NA
TGTGCCACCAGCAGACCGAGTTCGAGGCAAGAGACCCAGTACTTC
CATSRPSSRQETQYF
>TRBJ1-2|TRBV16|TRBD1|NA
TGTGCCAGCGAAGGGGGCGACTATGGCTACACCTTC
CASEGGDYGYTF
>TRBJ1-1|TRBV5-1|TRBD1|NA
TGCGCCAGCAGCGGGTCGACAGGGGGCAGCGCTGAAGCTTTCTTT
CASSGSTGGSAEAFF
>TRBJ1-2|TRBV5-4|NA|NA
TGTGCCAGCAGTCCTACCCCCGGGAATACTAACTATGGCTACACCTTC
CASSPTPGNTNYGYTF
>TRBJ2-2|TRBV18|NA|NA
TGTGCCAGCCCATCCGGGACAATAACGAACACCGGGGAGCTGTTTTTT
CASPSGTITNTGELFF
>TRBJ2-7|TRBV7-3|TRBD1|NA
TGTGCCAGCAGTTTAGGACAGGGAGCGATCTACGAGCAGTACTTC
CASSLGQGAIYEQYF
>TRBJ2-7|TRBV11-2|TRBD2|NA
TGTGCCAGCAGCTTAACTAGCGGGAGCACCCACGAGCAGTACTTC
CASSLTSGSTHEQYF
>TRBJ2-7|TRBV6-6|TRBD1|NA
TGTGCCAGCAGTTACTCTAAAGCAGGGGGCCACGAGCAGTACTTC
CASSYSKAGGHEQYF
>TRBJ2-7|TRBV19|TRBD2|NA
TGTGCCAGTAGTATAGACCCACCGGGACTAGCGGGAGTCACCTACGAGCAGTACTTC
CASSIDPPGLAGVTYEQYF
>TRBJ2-7|TRBV18|NA|NA
TGTGCCAGCTCACCATCTTCGATCGGTGGGACGGCCTACGAGCAGTACTTC
CASSPSSIGGTAYEQYF
>TRBJ1-2|TRBV4-1|NA|few
TGCGCCAGCAGCCAGGAGGACTATGGCTACACCTTC
CASSQEDYGYTF
>TRBJ1-1|TRBV27|NA|NA
TGTGCCAGCAGTTCGGTCGCGACGAACACTGAAGCTTTCTTT
CASSSVATNTEAFF
>TRBJ1-2|TRBV27|NA|NA
TGTGCCAGCAGTCCAACGGACTCGTACGGCTACACCTTC
CASSPTDSYGYTF
>TRBJ1-1|TRBV28|NA|once
TGTGCCAGCAGCAGACGGCAGAACACTGAAGCTTTCTTT
CASSRRQNTEAFF
>TRBJ1-1|TRBV29-1|NA|few
TGCAGCGTCGTACCCCGGACAGCTGGGGACACTGAAGCTTTCTTT
CSVVPRTAGDTEAFF
>TRBJ2-3|TRBV10-3|TRBD1|NA
TGTGCCATCAGGACAGGGGCCAGCACAGATACGCAGTATTTT
CAIRTGASTDTQYF
>TRBJ1-1|TRBV28|NA|few
TGTGCCAGCAGTTTGTGGGGGACGGTGAACACTGAAGCTTTCTTT
CASSLWGTVNTEAFF
>TRBJ2-2|TRBV9|TRBD2|NA
TGTGCCAGCAGGTATCGGGCTAGCGGGGACACCGGGGAGCTGTTTTTT
CASRYRASGDTGELFF